One sample yielded the 18 T cell receptor beta chains listed below, sequenced in a study of Ad26.COV2.S vaccination and SARS-CoV-2 variants listed by TCRdb under 2021. The treatment or condition label here, explained by the study, means: some 20 received Ad26.COV2.S at low or high dose, single or two shots; several received placebo; per-sample allocation not given. Repertoires of vaccine and placebo recipients were sequenced from samples collected on day 63 after the first injection. The library was obtained by the immunoSEQ multiplex PCR assay. Entries here come from immuneACCESS through TCRdb and include only in-frame sequences with V and J called. Some clones fail to appear in such tables; in the studies checked, an unresolved V gene covers under half of the shortfall, and the cause of the remainder is unknown. Across this sample there are around 400,000 clones, with roughly 90% seen only once. Under 2% of the sample is taken by the ten largest.

Sequencing used peripheral blood, obtained in a trial of Ad26.COV2.S vaccine versus placebo. These receptors originate from a person between 18 and 59 years old who received the Ad26.COV2.S COVID-19 vaccine or a placebo.

The chain recombines TRBV11-2 with TRBJ1-4; 8 bases match TRBD1. After removal of 3 bases from V and 3 bases from J, the junction contained 6 bases not matched to a gene. Germline assignment: CDR1 SGHAT and CDR2 FQNNGV. The CDR3 is 16 residues long. CDR3 loop: CASSFFEGQANEKLFF. CDR3 DNA: TGTGCCAGCAGCTTCTTCGAGGGACAGGCTAATGAAAAACTGTTTTTT.

This clone was counted only a few times. This chain joins TRBV24-1 and TRBJ1-4, with D possibly matching TRBD1 (6 bases). CDR3 length equals 13 residues. CDR1 and CDR2 (germline): KGHDR, SFDVKD. The V end was cut by 12 bases, the J end by 8 bases, with 18 bases between. DNA for the CDR3: TGTGCCGCTCCGGACAGCCGTGACGAAAAACTGTTTTTT. Residues: CAAPDSRDEKLFF.

The chain has TRBV7-9 and TRBJ2-6; D may be TRBD1 (7 bases). V was trimmed by 3 bases and J by 2 bases, leaving 14 bases between them. The CDR3 loop spans 17 amino acids. Germline V lookup: CDR1 SEHNR, CDR2 FQNEAQ (reference sequence). CDR3 in DNA: TGTGCCAGCAGCTTTAGTCAGGGGGGCCCTGGGGCCAACGTCCTGACTTTC. This encodes CASSFSQGGPGANVLTF. The full variable domain, completed using reference TRBV7-9 and TRBJ2-6, is DTGVSQNPRHKITKRGQNVTFRCDPISEHNRLYWYRQTLGQGPEFLTYFQNEAQLEKSRLLSDRFSAERPKGSFSTLEIQRTEQGDSAMYLCASSFSQGGPGANVLTFGAGSRLTVL.

The V and J genes are TRBV28 and TRBJ2-3; 12 bases fit TRBD1. Germline lookup yields CDR1 MDHEN and CDR2 SYDVKM. V lost 5 bases to trimming and J lost 6 bases; unmatched junction nucleotides: 9. This CDR3 has 16 amino acids. The chain's CDR3 is CASSLSEGQGADTQYF. The CDR3 DNA follows: TGTGCCAGCAGTCTAAGTGAGGGACAGGGGGCGGATACGCAGTATTTT.

This clone was seen more than once but under ten times. For the CDR3, the DNA is TGTGCCAGCAGCCCCGCCGGGACATACCTTTTTTATGGCTACACCTTC. Amino acids: CASSPAGTYLFYGYTF. The chain couples TRBV21-1 to TRBJ1-2; the table's TRBD1 call for D was not verified on the DNA. TRBV21-1 is termed a pseudogene. The CDR3 spans 16 residues.

CDR3 protein: CASSFSGTDYGYTF. CDR3 bases: TGTGCCAGTAGTTTCTCCGGGACAGACTATGGCTACACCTTC. V and J are TRBV19 and TRBJ1-2; 7 bases are shared with TRBD1. Germline V gene lookup returns CDR1 LNHDA and CDR2 SQIVND (reference sequence). Trimming took 5 bases from V and 3 from J; bases not matched to a gene: 6. CDR3 length: 14 amino acids.

The V call is TRBV6-1, the J call TRBJ1-1; no clear D gene. The germline V gene encodes CDR1 MNHNS and CDR2 SASEGT. This CDR3 is 13 amino acids long. Trimming shortened V by 1 base and J by 2 bases, and 5 bases separated the two germline ends. The CDR3 is CASSEVRNTEAFF. The CDR3, as DNA: TGTGCCAGCAGTGAAGTCCGTAACACTGAAGCTTTCTTT.

The V gene is TRBV6-5, the J gene TRBJ2-5; D is ambiguous. The germline V gene has CDR1 MNHEY and CDR2 SVGAGI. CDR3 length: 14 residues. V shed 5 bases and J shed 5 bases, with 15 bases lying between them. CDR3 region: CASSPTANGETQYF. The CDR3 bases are TGTGCCAGCAGTCCGACGGCCAACGGGGAGACCCAGTACTTC.

The CDR3 spells CASSSSTGGWDEQFF. CDR3 DNA: TGTGCCAGCAGTTCCTCGACAGGGGGCTGGGATGAGCAGTTCTTC. J is TRBJ2-1 and V is TRBV6-5; 10 bases line up with TRBD1. V lost 4 bases and J lost 8; bases outside the gene matches: 8. Per germline, CDR1 MNHEY and CDR2 SVGAGI. The CDR3 is made up of 15 amino acids.

The CDR3 protein is CAWKRLAGGYNEQFF. The CDR3 DNA follows: TGTGCCTGGAAGAGACTAGCGGGAGGGTACAATGAGCAGTTCTTC. The chain joins TRBV30 to TRBJ2-1, with TRBD2 matching 14 bases. The germline V gene has CDR1 GTSNPN and CDR2 SVGIG (reference sequence). With 4 bases clipped from V and 4 bases from J, the junction kept 3 bases outside the gene matches. The CDR3 runs to 15 residues.

The chain employs TRBV27 and TRBJ1-1, with 10 positions matching TRBD1. J gave up 5 bases and V 5 bases, and 8 bases lay outside the gene matches. This CDR3 has 15 residues. Germline V gene lookup returns CDR1 MNHEY and CDR2 SMNVEV (reference sequence). CDR3 in amino acids: CASSIRQGAWTEAFF. The CDR3 DNA reads as TGTGCCAGCAGTATCCGACAGGGGGCTTGGACTGAAGCTTTCTTT.

V usage is TRBV9 and J usage is TRBJ1-5; D possibly corresponds to TRBD1 (5 bases). This CDR3 is built from 15 residues. The V end lost 0 bases, the J end lost 0 bases, and 7 bases lay between the germline ends. Per the germline V gene, CDR1 is SGDLS and CDR2 is YYNGEE. DNA of the CDR3: TGTGCCAGCAGCGTAGGGGGGAGTAGCAATCAGCCCCAGCATTTT. Translating gives CASSVGGSSNQPQHF.

This sequence joins TRBV10-3 and TRBJ2-3; TRBD1 might be the D (7 bases). There are 14 residues in the CDR3. Trimming pared 6 bases from V and 5 bases from J, leaving 15 bases between. CDR1 and CDR2 (germline): ENHRY, SYGVKD. CDR3 coding DNA: TGTGCCATCAGGTTTCCAGGGGGGCAAGATACGCAGTATTTT. The encoded protein is CAIRFPGGQDTQYF.

V is TRBV24-1 and J is TRBJ1-3; possible D gene TRBD1, 5 bases. CDR1 KGHDR and CDR2 SFDVKD come from the germline V gene. The CDR3 runs 15 residues. Deletions cut 3 bases from V and 0 bases from J, with 8 bases between. CDR3 nucleotides: TGTGCCACCAGTGATGGGGCAGGCTCTGGAAACACCATATATTTT. Its protein product is CATSDGAGSGNTIYF.

This clone came up once. This chain uses TRBV4-3 with TRBJ2-7; TRBD1 matches 7 bases. The trim removed 1 base at V and 2 bases at J, leaving 8 bases unmatched. The CDR3 consists of 16 residues. CDR1 and CDR2 (germline): LGHNA, YSLEER. The CDR3 sequence is CASSQGIDRVAYEQYF. DNA for the CDR3: TGCGCCAGCAGCCAAGGAATTGACAGGGTTGCCTACGAGCAGTACTTC.

The CDR3 loop is CASRAGHGANYGYTF. Written as DNA, the CDR3 is TGTGCCAGCAGGGCGGGGCACGGAGCTAACTATGGCTACACCTTC. The chain couples TRBV7-2 to TRBJ1-2; a weak D match, TRBD1 (5 bases). Germline V gene lookup returns CDR1 SGHTA and CDR2 FQGNSA. The CDR3 contains 15 residues. Trimming removed 6 bases at V and 0 bases at J, with 14 bases between.

This clone was observed a single time. V gene TRBV3-1 (or the pseudogene TRBV3-2) combines with J gene TRBJ2-1; 12 bases align to TRBD2. This CDR3 is built from 18 residues. Per the germline V gene, CDR1 is LGHDT and CDR2 is YNNKEL (reference sequence). Trimming at V came to 4 bases and at J to 0 bases, leaving 7 bases not matched to a gene. This CDR3 is CASSLRTSGMSSYNEQFF. DNA for the CDR3: TGTGCCAGCAGCCTCCGGACTAGCGGGATGAGCTCCTACAATGAGCAGTTCTTC.

V usage is TRBV14 and J usage is TRBJ2-1, with D maybe TRBD2 (5 bases). The CDR3 contains 13 residues. V lost 5 bases and J lost 6, with 11 bases in between. CDR1 is SGHDN and CDR2 is FVKESK in the germline V gene. In DNA form, the CDR3 reads TGTGCCAGCAGCTTCAGCGGAGGCAATGAGCAGTTCTTC. It translates to CASSFSGGNEQFF.